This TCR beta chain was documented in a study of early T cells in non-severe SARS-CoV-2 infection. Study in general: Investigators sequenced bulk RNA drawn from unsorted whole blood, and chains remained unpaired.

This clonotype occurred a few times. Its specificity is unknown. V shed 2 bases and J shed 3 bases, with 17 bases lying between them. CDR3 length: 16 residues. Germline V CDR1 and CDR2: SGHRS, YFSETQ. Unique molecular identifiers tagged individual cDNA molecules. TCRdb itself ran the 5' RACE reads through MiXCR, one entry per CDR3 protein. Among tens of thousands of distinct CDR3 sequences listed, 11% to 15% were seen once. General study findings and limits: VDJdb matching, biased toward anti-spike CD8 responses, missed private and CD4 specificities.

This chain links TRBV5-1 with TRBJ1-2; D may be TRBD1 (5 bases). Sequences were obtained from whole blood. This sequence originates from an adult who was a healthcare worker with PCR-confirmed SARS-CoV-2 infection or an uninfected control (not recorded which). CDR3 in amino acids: CASSFESWGLDYGYTF. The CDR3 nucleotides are TGCGCCAGCAGCTTTGAAAGCTGGGGCTTAGACTATGGCTACACCTTC.